A single sample gave rise to the 23 T cell receptor beta chains below, sequenced in a study of OX40 agonist ivuxolimab in advanced cancers. TCRdb's table, derived via immunoSEQ multiplex PCR, lists solely in-frame clones and lacks some. The sample consists of more than 50,000 clones, approximately 85% of them appearing once. The source material was CD4+ or CD8+ T cells sorted from blood, sampled in a trial of the OX40 agonist ivuxolimab. These receptors originate from an adult with an advanced solid tumor such as melanoma, head and neck, liver or kidney cancer.

The CDR3 bases are TGTGCCAGCAGCCAAGACCGGACAGCCTCCTACGAGCAGTACTTC. Protein sequence: CASSQDRTASYEQYF. The V and J genes are TRBV14 and TRBJ2-7, with a possible D match to TRBD1 (6 bases). CDR3 size: 15 residues. Germline V CDR1 and CDR2: SGHDN, FVKESK. Trimming stripped 0 bases from V and 0 bases from J, with 9 bases between.

CDR3 protein: CASSPGTSGSWGELFF. The CDR3 DNA sequence: TGTGCCAGCAGTCCCGGGACTAGCGGGAGTTGGGGGGAGCTGTTTTTT. The chain links TRBV2 to TRBJ2-2, with 14 bases lining up with TRBD2. V lost 5 bases and J lost 8; bases outside the gene matches: 7. CDR1 is SNHLY and CDR2 is FYNNEI in the germline V gene. This CDR3 contains 16 residues.

On this clone itself: At the DNA level, this CDR3 is encoded by other sequences in the same sample as well. The rearrangement uses TRBV2 and TRBJ1-5; unclear D gene. The ends were cut back, 6 bases at V and 4 bases at J, with 7 bases in the middle. CDR3 size: 12 residues. Germline CDR1 is SNHLY and CDR2 is FYNNEI. CDR3 nucleotides: TGTGCCAGCAGCCTAGGGAATCAGCCCCAGCATTTT. Translation gives CASSLGNQPQHF.

Only a few counts were recorded for this clone. The chain couples TRBV20-1 to TRBJ2-3; possibly TRBD1 or TRBD2 for D (5 bases each). Germline V gene lookup returns CDR1 DFQATT and CDR2 SNEGSKA (reference sequence). The CDR3 runs to 11 residues. Between the trimmed V and J ends, which lost 5 bases and 6 bases, there was a span of 9 bases. Here the CDR3 reads CSARDGDTQYF. CDR3 sequence (DNA): TGCAGTGCTCGGGACGGGGATACGCAGTATTTT.

This clone was counted only a few times. This rearrangement joins TRBV11-2 to TRBJ2-2, with 7 bases aligning to TRBD1. CDR3 length: 16 amino acids. From germline, CDR1 is SGHAT and CDR2 FQNNGV. Germline trimming cut 3 bases from V and 5 bases from J; bases unmatched to any gene: 9. The CDR3: CASSFFPTGITGELFF. CDR3 DNA: TGTGCCAGCAGCTTCTTTCCGACAGGGATTACCGGGGAGCTGTTTTTT. The full variable domain, completed using reference TRBV11-2 and TRBJ2-2, is EAGVAQSPRYKIIEKRQSVAFWCNPISGHATLYWYQQILGQGPKLLIQFQNNGVVDDSQLPKDRFSAERLKGVDSTLKIQPAKLEDSAVYLCASSFFPTGITGELFFGEGSRLTVL.

The chain carries TRBV6-5 and TRBJ1-2; D is perhaps TRBD1 (6 bases). Trimming stripped 8 bases from V and 0 bases from J, with 10 bases between. In germline, CDR1 is MNHEY, CDR2 SVGAGI. This CDR3 comprises 13 residues. This chain's CDR3 is CASGGPANYGYTF. DNA for the CDR3: TGTGCCAGCGGGGGGCCAGCTAACTATGGCTACACCTTC.

The rearrangement uses TRBV5-1 and TRBJ2-5, with D tentatively TRBD1 or TRBD2 (6 bases each). The end of the DNA is better explained by TRBJ2-7, so the J call may be wrong. CDR1 is SGHRS, CDR2 YFSETQ, per germline. CDR3 length equals 20 residues. CDR3 DNA sequence: TGCGCCAGCAGCTTGGGCGTCATACCTCCACGGGGGCGCGGCTCCTACGAGCAGTACTTC. This translates into CASSLGVIPPRGRGSYEQYF.

The chain joins TRBV9 to TRBJ2-7; 10 nucleotides agree with TRBD2. Germline assignment: CDR1 SGDLS and CDR2 YYNGEE. The CDR3 has 14 residues. V shed 0 bases and J 4 bases; nucleotides not matched to a gene: 1. The CDR3 nucleotides are TGTGCCAGCAGCGTAGGGACTAGCGGATACGAGCAGTACTTC. It is translated as CASSVGTSGYEQYF. The full variable domain, its missing parts supplied by reference TRBV9 and TRBJ2-7, is DSGVTQTPKHLITATGQRVTLRCSPRSGDLSVYWYQQSLDQGLQFLIQYYNGEERAKGNILERFSAQQFPDLHSELNLSSLELGDSALYFCASSVGTSGYEQYFGPGTRLTVT.

CDR3 region: CASSQPDPWEAGELFF. For the CDR3, the DNA is TGCGCCAGCAGCCAACCCGACCCCTGGGAAGCCGGGGAGCTGTTTTTT. J is TRBJ2-2 and V is TRBV4-1; D remains unclear. With 2 bases removed from V and 6 bases from J, the gap between germline ends came to 16 bases. Germline V gene data show CDR1 as MGHRA and CDR2 as YSYEKL. This CDR3 has 16 residues.

The V gene is TRBV7-9, the J gene TRBJ2-1, with D possibly called TRBD1 or TRBD2 (5 bases each). The CDR3 is 18 amino acids. Germline loops: CDR1 SEHNR, CDR2 FQNEAQ (reference sequence). Trimming stripped 1 base from V and 5 bases from J, with 21 bases between. The CDR3 loop is CASSLEGVGDPWHNEQFF. Written as DNA, the CDR3 is TGTGCCAGCAGCTTAGAGGGAGTAGGGGACCCCTGGCACAATGAGCAGTTCTTC.

V and J are TRBV6-1 and TRBJ1-2, with D unresolved. Germline V lookup: CDR1 MNHNS, CDR2 SASEGT. Trimming left V 3 bases short and J 3 bases short, with 5 bases between. This CDR3 is built from 12 residues. CDR3 in amino acids: CASSDGYYGYTF. Here the CDR3 DNA reads TGTGCCAGCAGTGACGGGTACTATGGCTACACCTTC.

The chain is built from TRBV14 and TRBJ2-1, with 14 bases lining up with TRBD2. V lost 4 bases to trimming and J lost 14 bases; unmatched junction nucleotides: 10. The CDR3 loop spans 15 amino acids. CDR1 and CDR2 (germline): SGHDN, FVKESK. Written as DNA, the CDR3 is TGTGCCAGCAGCCTGACGGGACTAGCGGGAGATCGGGAGTTCTTC. Translating it yields CASSLTGLAGDREFF.

The rearrangement links TRBV28 to TRBJ2-7; no firm D call. The CDR3 is made up of 16 amino acids. The ends were cut back, 2 bases at V and 1 base at J, with 15 bases in the middle. Germline V lookup: CDR1 MDHEN, CDR2 SYDVKM. This CDR3 reads CASSLMNYQPSYEQYF. As DNA, the CDR3 is TGTGCCAGCAGTTTAATGAATTACCAGCCTTCCTACGAGCAGTACTTC.

The chain recombines TRBV9 with TRBJ1-2; perhaps TRBD1 as D (5 bases). V lost 0 bases, J lost 4 bases, and 13 bases lay in between. There are 15 residues in the CDR3. CDR1 and CDR2 from the germline V gene are SGDLS and YYNGEE. The chain's CDR3 is CASSVGRGDSYGYTF. CDR3 DNA: TGTGCCAGCAGCGTAGGTAGAGGGGATAGCTATGGCTACACCTTC.

The V gene is TRBV9, the J gene TRBJ2-3, with D possibly being TRBD1 or TRBD2 (6 bases each). CDR3 size: 13 residues. Germline lookup yields CDR1 SGDLS and CDR2 YYNGEE. V lost 6 bases and J 10 bases, leaving 18 bases between the germline ends. The CDR3 nucleotides read TGTGCCAGCACAACGGAGGGGGGACTTGCGCAGTATTTT. Its protein is CASTTEGGLAQYF.

The CDR3 DNA sequence: TGTGCCAGCCCACCCCCCGGGGGGGTCCACGAGCAGTACTTC. Translated, it gives CASPPPGGVHEQYF. V gene TRBV28 combines with J gene TRBJ2-7; 8 nucleotides agree with TRBD2. Germline CDR1 reads MDHEN; CDR2 reads SYDVKM. The V gene end was trimmed by 8 bases and the J gene end by 5 bases; junction bases not matched to a gene: 11. The CDR3 spans 14 residues.

This chain connects TRBV4-2 to TRBJ1-4; D gene ambiguous. The CDR3 runs 15 residues. The germline V gene has CDR1 LGHNA and CDR2 YNFKEQ. With 5 bases removed from V and 5 bases from J, the gap between germline ends came to 15 bases. For the CDR3, the DNA is TGTGCCAGCAGCATCCACTCTTCCGGGAATGAAAAACTGTTTTTT. Encoded protein: CASSIHSSGNEKLFF.

The rearrangement uses TRBV7-9 and TRBJ2-1; 7 bases line up with TRBD1. The CDR3 runs to 16 residues. V was clipped by 1 base and J by 10 bases; unmatched bases: 13. The germline CDR1 and CDR2 sequences are SEHNR and FQNEAQ (reference sequence). CDR3 region: CASSLEGAPGGREQFF. CDR3 in DNA: TGTGCCAGCAGCTTAGAGGGGGCCCCAGGGGGAAGAGAGCAGTTCTTC.

The chain links TRBV20-1 to TRBJ2-3; possible D gene TRBD2, 6 bases. V lost 7 bases, J lost 4 bases, and 9 bases lay in between. Germline V gene data show CDR1 as DFQATT and CDR2 as SNEGSKA (reference sequence). The CDR3 totals 11 residues. The CDR3 sequence is CSGPGADTQYF. The CDR3 DNA is TGCAGTGGGCCGGGGGCAGATACGCAGTATTTT.

This clone was observed once. The chain recombines TRBV28 with TRBJ2-1; D not resolved. This CDR3 has 14 residues. Per the germline V gene, CDR1 is MDHEN and CDR2 is SYDVKM. Trimming took 7 bases from V and 4 from J, leaving 14 bases between them. CDR3 DNA sequence: TGTGCCAGCACCCCCCCCGTGGGATACAATGAGCAGTTCTTC. Encoded protein: CASTPPVGYNEQFF. Based on the CDR3 plus reference TRBV28 and TRBJ2-1, the full variable domain is DVKVTQSSRYLVKRTGEKVFLECVQDMDHENMFWYRQDPGLGLRLIYFSYDVKMKEKGDIPEGYSVSREKKERFSLILESASTNQTSMYLCASTPPVGYNEQFFGPGTRLTVL.

This chain connects TRBV13 to TRBJ2-7, with TRBD1 matching 9 bases. Germline CDR1 reads PRHDT; CDR2 reads FYEKMQ (reference sequence). V was pared by 5 bases and J by 7 bases, with 12 bases of the junction left unmatched. The CDR3 is made up of 15 amino acids. DNA of the CDR3: TGTGCCAGCAGCCACGGACAGGGGTTCGCCCGAGAGCAGTACTTC. It codes for CASSHGQGFAREQYF.

The J gene is TRBJ2-7, the V gene TRBV6-5; 7 bases match TRBD1. The CDR3 loop spans 15 amino acids. V shed 1 base, J shed 1 base, and the junction held 4 bases outside the gene matches. The V gene's germline CDR1 is MNHEY and CDR2 SVGAGI. The CDR3 nucleotides read TGTGCCAGCAGTTACTTAGAGGACAGGTCCTACGAGCAGTACTTC. Protein sequence: CASSYLEDRSYEQYF.

The chain has TRBV28 and TRBJ2-7, with 9 bases fitting TRBD1. Germline lookup yields CDR1 MDHEN and CDR2 SYDVKM. J gave up 5 bases and V 6 bases, and 8 bases lay outside the gene matches. The CDR3 is 14 residues long. The CDR3 nucleotides are TGTGCCAGCAGATCCGGGACAGGGCGGGACGAGCAGTACTTC. Protein product: CASRSGTGRDEQYF.